What follows describes a single TCR beta chain. Its antigen is still unknown. An end of the junction differs from the germline gene, which may be a read error. Unique molecular identifiers were incorporated when the TCRbeta library was constructed. TCRdb used MiXCR to reprocess the PCR reads, holding one entry per CDR3 protein. The table shows about 640,000 distinct CDR3 sequences, with around 13% occurring only once. This record comes from a study of T-cell reconstitution after alpha-beta-depleted transplantation in children. General observations from the study: Diversity of TCRbeta at day 60 was high in some patients, arising from surviving recipient T cells and thymic progenitors. One year after transplant, T-cell counts and diversity came mostly from newly produced T cells. In patients about two months after transplant, alpha-beta T cells reportedly arose from several hundred expanded graft clones.

CDR1 is MGHDK, CDR2 SYGVNS, per germline. CDR3 length equals 9 residues. The TCR sequence derives from a male patient aged 10 to 17 who had a stem cell transplant for acute myeloid leukemia, so the T cells may come from the graft donor. The chain couples TRBV25-1 to TRBJ2-7; no definite D call. The source was PBMCs, mostly from graft donor cells, collected 360 days after TCRalphabeta/CD19-depleted stem cell transplant. The CDR3 here is CASSEKGLF. CDR3 DNA sequence: TGTGCCAGCAGTGAAAAGGGCCTCTTC.